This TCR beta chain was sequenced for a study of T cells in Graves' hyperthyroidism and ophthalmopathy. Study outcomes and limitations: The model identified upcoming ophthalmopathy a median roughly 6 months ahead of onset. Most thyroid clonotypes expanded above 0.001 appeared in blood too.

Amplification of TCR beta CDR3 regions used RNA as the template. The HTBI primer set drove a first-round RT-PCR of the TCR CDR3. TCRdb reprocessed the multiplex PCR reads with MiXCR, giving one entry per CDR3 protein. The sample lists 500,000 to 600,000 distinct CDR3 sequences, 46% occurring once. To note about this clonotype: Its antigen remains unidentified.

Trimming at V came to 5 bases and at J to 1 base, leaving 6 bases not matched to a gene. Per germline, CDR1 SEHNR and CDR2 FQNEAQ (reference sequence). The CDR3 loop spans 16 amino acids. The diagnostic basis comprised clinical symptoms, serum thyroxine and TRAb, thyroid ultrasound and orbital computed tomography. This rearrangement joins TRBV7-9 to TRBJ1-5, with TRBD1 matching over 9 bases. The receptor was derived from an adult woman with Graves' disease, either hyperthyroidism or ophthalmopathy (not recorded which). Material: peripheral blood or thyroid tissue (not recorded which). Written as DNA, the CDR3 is TGTGCCAGCAGCCACCGGGACAGGGACAGCAATCAGCCCCAGCATTTT. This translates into CASSHRDRDSNQPQHF.